Listed here are 9 T cell receptor beta chains from one sample, sequenced in a study of blood T cell repertoires in COVID-19. TCRdb keeps only in-frame clones here, not all; method: immunoSEQ multiplex PCR. The data hold roughly 250,000 clones, with 70% to 90% observed a single time. Sequences were obtained from peripheral blood. The receptors here all came from a middle-aged woman who had recovered from COVID-19.

The chain links TRBV18 to TRBJ1-4; tentative D call: TRBD1 (5 bases). Germline lookup yields CDR1 KGHSH and CDR2 LQKENI. The CDR3 length is 13 residues. V lost 8 bases, J lost 7 bases, and 14 bases lay in between. The CDR3 coding sequence is TGTGCCAGCGGGGGACTTGGGGGTGAAAAACTGTTTTTT. It encodes CASGGLGGEKLFF.

The genes are TRBV4-2 and TRBJ2-7; TRBD2 is a possible D gene (6 bases). Trimming took 1 base from V and 0 from J, leaving 13 bases between them. This CDR3 region has 16 residues. Germline V gene sequence: CDR1 LGHNA, CDR2 YNFKEQ. The CDR3 loop is CASSQVWGDNSYEQYF. Here the CDR3 DNA reads TGTGCCAGCAGCCAAGTTTGGGGGGATAACTCCTACGAGCAGTACTTC.

This chain joins TRBV4-2 and TRBJ1-2; 9 bases line up with TRBD1. CDR1 LGHNA and CDR2 YNFKEQ come from the germline V gene. V shed 3 bases and J 4 bases; nucleotides not matched to a gene: 6. The CDR3 loop spans 15 amino acids. CDR3 coding DNA: TGTGCCAGCAGCCAGGGACAGGGTACCGGCTATGGCTACACCTTC. This codes for CASSQGQGTGYGYTF.

V is TRBV28 and J is TRBJ2-1; the D gene is possibly TRBD2 (6 bases). Trimming stripped 2 bases from V and 0 bases from J, with 8 bases between. The V gene's germline CDR1 is MDHEN and CDR2 SYDVKM. This CDR3 has 15 residues. DNA of the CDR3: TGTGCCAGCAGTTTACCCGGGAGCTCCTACAATGAGCAGTTCTTC. Protein sequence: CASSLPGSSYNEQFF.

This chain connects TRBV20-1 to TRBJ2-7, with 10 bases matching TRBD1. Germline CDR1 DFQATT, CDR2 SNEGSKA (reference sequence). CDR3 length equals 15 residues. J lost 2 bases, V lost 3 bases, and 7 bases had no gene match. CDR3 amino acids: CSASSRDRGPYEQYF. CDR3 nucleotides: TGCAGTGCTAGTTCGCGGGACAGGGGACCCTACGAGCAGTACTTC.

The rearrangement uses TRBV7-9 and TRBJ2-7, with 12 nucleotides matching TRBD2. Germline lookup yields CDR1 SEHNR and CDR2 FQNEAQ (reference sequence). The CDR3 covers 15 residues. V shed 8 bases and J 4 bases; nucleotides not matched to a gene: 9. This CDR3 reads CASLSPSGRAYEQYF. DNA for the CDR3: TGTGCCAGCCTCTCCCCTAGCGGGAGGGCGTACGAGCAGTACTTC. Complete variable domain (other parts from reference TRBV7-9 and TRBJ2-7): DTGVSQNPRHKITKRGQNVTFRCDPISEHNRLYWYRQTLGQGPEFLTYFQNEAQLEKSRLLSDRFSAERPKGSFSTLEIQRTEQGDSAMYLCASLSPSGRAYEQYFGPGTRLTVT.

This clone showed up just once. The chain has TRBV9 and TRBJ1-4; D call uncertain. The germline CDR1 and CDR2 sequences are SGDLS and YYNGEE. This CDR3 is 15 amino acids long. The V and J ends lost 0 bases and 8 bases respectively, with 14 bases between them. The CDR3 spells CASSVGPLEREKLFF. CDR3 in DNA: TGTGCCAGCAGCGTAGGGCCTCTAGAGCGGGAAAAACTGTTTTTT.

This clone has a handful of counts. The chain recombines TRBV5-1 with TRBJ1-2; TRBD1 matches at 8 bases. This CDR3 is built from 14 residues. Unmatched junction bases numbered 10, after V lost 4 bases and J lost 8 bases. The germline CDR1 and CDR2 sequences are SGHRS and YFSETQ. CDR3 sequence reads: CASSPGQGLQGYTF. CDR3 nucleotide sequence: TGCGCCAGCAGCCCTGGACAGGGTTTGCAGGGCTACACCTTC. The variable domain in full, completed from reference TRBV5-1 and TRBJ1-2, reads KAGVTQTPRYLIKTRGQQVTLSCSPISGHRSVSWYQQTPGQGLQFLFEYFSETQRNKGNFPGRFSGRQFSNSRSEMNVSTLELGDSALYLCASSPGQGLQGYTFGSGTRLTVV.

The chain recombines TRBV7-2 with TRBJ2-1; D remains unclear. CDR3 size: 14 residues. CDR1 and CDR2 from the germline V gene are SGHTA and FQGNSA. The V end lost 6 bases, the J end lost 3 bases, and 12 bases lay between the germline ends. The CDR3 loop is CASSDFLYYNEQFF. CDR3 sequence (DNA): TGTGCCAGCAGTGACTTTCTCTACTACAATGAGCAGTTCTTC.